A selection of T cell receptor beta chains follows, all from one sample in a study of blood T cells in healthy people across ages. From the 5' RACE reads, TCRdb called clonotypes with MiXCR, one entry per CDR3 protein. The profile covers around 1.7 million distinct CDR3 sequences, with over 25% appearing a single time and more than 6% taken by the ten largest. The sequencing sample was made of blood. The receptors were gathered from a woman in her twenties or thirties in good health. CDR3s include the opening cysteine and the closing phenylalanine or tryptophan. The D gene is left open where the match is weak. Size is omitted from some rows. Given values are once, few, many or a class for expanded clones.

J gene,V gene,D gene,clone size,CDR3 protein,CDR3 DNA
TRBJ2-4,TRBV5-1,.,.,CASSLRAGGAGDIQYF,TGCGCCAGCAGCTTGAGGGCAGGGGGCGCGGGGGACATTCAGTACTTC
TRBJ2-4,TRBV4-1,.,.,CASSQVFRKLAKNIQYF,TGCGCCAGCAGCCAAGTTTTCAGAAAGCTAGCCAAAAACATTCAGTACTTC
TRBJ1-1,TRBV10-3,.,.,CAISRRGDEAFF,TGTGCCATCAGTAGACGGGGGGATGAAGCTTTCTTT
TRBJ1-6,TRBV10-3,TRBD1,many,CAITGQLGALHF,TGTGCCATCACGGGACAGCTAGGAGCCCTCCACTTT
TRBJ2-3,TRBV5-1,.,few,CASSLWQGSSTDTQYF,TGCGCCAGCAGCTTGTGGCAGGGGTCTAGCACAGATACGCAGTATTTT
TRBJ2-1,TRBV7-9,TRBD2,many,CASIRVMRELGEQFF,TGTGCCAGCATCCGAGTAATGCGGGAGTTGGGTGAGCAGTTCTTC
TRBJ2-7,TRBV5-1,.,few,CASSRSGTDEQYF,TGCGCCAGCAGCAGATCAGGGACCGACGAGCAGTACTTC
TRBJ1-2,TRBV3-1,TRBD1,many,CASSHLDREEGYTF,TGTGCCAGCAGCCATCTCGACAGGGAAGAGGGGTACACCTTC
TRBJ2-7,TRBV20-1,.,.,CSAAGHLYEQYF,TGCAGTGCAGCGGGACACCTCTACGAGCAGTACTTC
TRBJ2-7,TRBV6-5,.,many,CASSTPRARDEQYF,TGTGCCAGCAGCACCCCCCGGGCCAGAGACGAGCAGTACTTC
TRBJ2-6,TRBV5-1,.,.,CASSLLGDAGANVLTF,TGCGCCAGCAGCTTGCTCGGGGACGCTGGGGCCAACGTCCTGACTTTC
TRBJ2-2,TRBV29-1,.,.,CSGQGNGELFF,TGCAGCGGGCAGGGAAACGGGGAGCTGTTTTTT
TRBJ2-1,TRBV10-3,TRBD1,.,CAIRGGRGLSEQFF,TGTGCCATCAGAGGTGGCAGGGGGCTGAGTGAGCAGTTCTTC
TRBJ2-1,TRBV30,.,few,CAWRQDNGPYNEQFF,TGTGCCTGGAGACAGGATAACGGTCCCTACAATGAGCAGTTCTTC
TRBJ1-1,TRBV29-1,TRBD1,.,CSVTGGLVVNTEAFF,TGCAGCGTTACAGGGGGATTGGTTGTGAACACTGAAGCTTTCTTT
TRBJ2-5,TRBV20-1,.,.,CSARRGGAPLVETQYF,TGCAGTGCGAGACGGGGCGGGGCGCCCCTGGTTGAGACCCAGTACTTC
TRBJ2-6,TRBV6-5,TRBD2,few,CASSYSAGRARPGANVLTF,TGTGCCAGCAGTTACTCGGCGGGGAGGGCCAGACCTGGGGCCAACGTCCTGACTTTC
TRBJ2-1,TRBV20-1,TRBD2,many,CSALPGLAVNEQFF,TGCAGTGCATTACCGGGACTAGCGGTCAATGAGCAGTTCTTC
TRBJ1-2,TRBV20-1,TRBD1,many,CSAGGDRAFGYTF,TGCAGTGCTGGGGGGGACAGGGCATTCGGCTACACCTTC
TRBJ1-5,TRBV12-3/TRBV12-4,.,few,CASSSQDSLSNQPQHF,TGTGCCAGCAGTTCACAAGACAGCCTTAGCAATCAGCCCCAGCATTTT
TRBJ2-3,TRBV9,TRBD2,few,CASSPEAGFSTDTQYF,TGTGCCAGCAGCCCAGAAGCGGGATTCAGCACAGATACGCAGTATTTT
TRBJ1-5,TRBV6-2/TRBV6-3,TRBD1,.,CASSYSWDRGDQPQHF,TGTGCCAGCAGTTACTCGTGGGACAGGGGTGATCAGCCCCAGCATTTT
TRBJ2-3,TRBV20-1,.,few,CSALLGSTDTQYF,TGCAGTGCCCTTTTGGGGAGCACAGATACGCAGTATTTT
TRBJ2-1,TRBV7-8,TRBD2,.,CASSSLTAGGNNEQFF,TGTGCCAGCAGCTCGCTGACCGCGGGGGGGAACAATGAGCAGTTCTTC
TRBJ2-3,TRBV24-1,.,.,CATSDSREVTDTQYF,TGTGCCACCAGTGATTCCCGAGAGGTAACAGATACGCAGTATTTT
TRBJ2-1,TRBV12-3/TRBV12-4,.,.,CASSPLAFAPSEQFF,TGTGCCAGCAGCCCCCTAGCGTTTGCCCCGAGTGAGCAGTTCTTC
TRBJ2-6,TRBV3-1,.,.,CASSQDLSGANVLTF,TGTGCCAGCAGCCAAGACTTGAGTGGGGCCAACGTCCTGACTTTC
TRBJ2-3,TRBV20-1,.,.,CSARVGQEKDTQYF,TGCAGTGCTAGAGTTGGGCAGGAGAAAGATACGCAGTATTTT
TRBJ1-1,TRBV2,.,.,CASSENSPQAFF,TGTGCCAGCAGTGAGAACAGTCCTCAAGCTTTCTTT
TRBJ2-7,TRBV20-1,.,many,CSAREKMRTSAYEQYF,TGCAGTGCTAGAGAGAAGATGAGGACTTCCGCCTACGAGCAGTACTTC
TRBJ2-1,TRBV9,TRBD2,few,CASSGQGGTSGRASYNEQFF,TGTGCCAGCAGCGGACAGGGGGGGACTAGCGGGAGGGCCTCGTACAATGAGCAGTTCTTC
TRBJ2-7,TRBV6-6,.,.,CASSYSITGREQYF,TGTGCCAGCAGTTACTCGATAACAGGGAGGGAGCAGTACTTC
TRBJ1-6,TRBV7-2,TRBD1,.,CASSPGTGENSPLHF,TGTGCCAGCAGCCCCGGGACAGGGGAGAATTCACCCCTCCACTTT
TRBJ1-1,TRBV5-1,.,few,CASTNEGNTEAFF,TGCGCCAGCACCAATGAGGGGAACACTGAAGCTTTCTTT
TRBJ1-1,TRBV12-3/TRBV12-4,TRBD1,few,CASRSTGGRGEAFF,TGTGCCAGCAGATCGACAGGGGGTCGTGGTGAAGCTTTCTTT
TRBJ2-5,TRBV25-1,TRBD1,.,CASSTPGQQETQYF,TGTGCCAGCAGTACCCCGGGACAGCAAGAGACCCAGTACTTC
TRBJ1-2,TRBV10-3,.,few,CAAGGNGYGYTF,TGTGCCGCAGGCGGGAATGGCTATGGCTACACCTTC
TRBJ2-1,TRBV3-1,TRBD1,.,CASSQGGQGAYNEQFF,TGTGCCAGCAGCCAAGGGGGACAGGGGGCCTACAATGAGCAGTTCTTC